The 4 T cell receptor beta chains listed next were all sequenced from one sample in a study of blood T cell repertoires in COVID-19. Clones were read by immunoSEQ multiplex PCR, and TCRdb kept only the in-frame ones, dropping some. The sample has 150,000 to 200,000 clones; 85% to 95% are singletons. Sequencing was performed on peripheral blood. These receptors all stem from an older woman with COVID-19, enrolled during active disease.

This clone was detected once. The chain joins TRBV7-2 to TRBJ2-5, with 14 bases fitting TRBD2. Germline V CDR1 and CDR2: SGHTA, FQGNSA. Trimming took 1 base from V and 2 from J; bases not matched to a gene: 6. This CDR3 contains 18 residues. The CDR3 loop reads CASSLGGLAGGRQETQYF. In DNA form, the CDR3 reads TGTGCCAGCAGCTTAGGTGGACTAGCGGGGGGCCGTCAAGAGACCCAGTACTTC. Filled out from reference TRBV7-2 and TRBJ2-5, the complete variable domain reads GAGVSQSPSNKVTEKGKDVELRCDPISGHTALYWYRQSLGQGLEFLIYFQGNSAPDKSGLPSDRFSAERTGGSVSTLTIQRTQQEDSAVYLCASSLGGLAGGRQETQYFGPGTRLLVL.

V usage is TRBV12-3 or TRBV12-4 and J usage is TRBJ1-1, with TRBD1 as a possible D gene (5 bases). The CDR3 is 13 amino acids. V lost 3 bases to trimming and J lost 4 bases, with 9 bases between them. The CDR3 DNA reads TGTGCCAGCAGTTTGGGACTTATCACTGAAGCTTTCTTT. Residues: CASSLGLITEAFF.

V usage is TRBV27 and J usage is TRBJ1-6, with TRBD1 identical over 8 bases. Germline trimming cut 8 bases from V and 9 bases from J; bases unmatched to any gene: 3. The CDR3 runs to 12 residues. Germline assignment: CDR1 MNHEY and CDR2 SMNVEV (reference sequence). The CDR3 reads CASGQGASPLHF. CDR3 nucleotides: TGTGCCAGCGGACAGGGCGCTTCACCCCTCCACTTT.

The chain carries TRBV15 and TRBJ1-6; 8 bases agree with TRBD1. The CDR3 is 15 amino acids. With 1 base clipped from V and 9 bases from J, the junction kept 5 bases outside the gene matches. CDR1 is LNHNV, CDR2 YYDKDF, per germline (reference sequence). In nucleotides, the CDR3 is TGTGCCACCAGCAGAGCTGGACAGGGCAGTTCACCCCTCCACTTT. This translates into CATSRAGQGSSPLHF. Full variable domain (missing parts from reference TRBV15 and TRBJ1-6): DAMVIQNPRYQVTQFGKPVTLSCSQTLNHNVMYWYQQKSSQAPKLLFHYYDKDFNNEADTPDNFQSRRPNTSFCFLDIRSPGLGDTAMYLCATSRAGQGSSPLHFGNGTRLTVT.